A single sample is the source of the 21 T cell receptor beta chains below, sequenced in a study of shared clonotypes between healthy human individuals. CD8 cells classed as naive were CD45RO-negative and positively selected for CCR7, excluding terminally differentiated effector memory CD45RA+ cells. Using immunoSEQ multiplex PCR, the repertoire was profiled, and TCRdb retains in-frame clones only, with some absent. Here the sample spans about 580,000 clones, roughly 98% being singletons. Sequencing was carried out using naive CD8+ T cells sorted from blood. The receptors were sampled from a man aged 30 to 39 in good health.

The V and J genes are TRBV7-2 and TRBJ1-1; the D is unclear. Trimming pared 1 base from V and 5 bases from J, leaving 11 bases between. The CDR3 has 14 amino acids. The germline V gene has CDR1 SGHTA and CDR2 FQGNSA. As DNA, the CDR3 is TGTGCCAGCAGCTTAGGTCTGGGAAAAACTGAAGCTTTCTTT. This gives the protein CASSLGLGKTEAFF. The complete variable domain, with remaining parts taken from reference TRBV7-2 and TRBJ1-1, reads GAGVSQSPSNKVTEKGKDVELRCDPISGHTALYWYRQSLGQGLEFLIYFQGNSAPDKSGLPSDRFSAERTGGSVSTLTIQRTQQEDSAVYLCASSLGLGKTEAFFGQGTRLTVV.

The J gene is TRBJ2-7, the V gene TRBV5-6; 10 nucleotides align to TRBD2. CDR1 and CDR2 (germline): SGHDT, YYEEEE. V was clipped by 9 bases and J by 1 base; unmatched bases: 10. This CDR3 comprises 15 residues. The CDR3 DNA sequence: TGTGCCACCCAGCTCGGACTAGCGGAATCCTACGAGCAGTACTTC. This gives the protein CATQLGLAESYEQYF.

The chain is built from TRBV18 and TRBJ1-4, with unresolved D. The V and J ends lost 3 bases and 8 bases respectively, with 22 bases between them. The germline CDR1 and CDR2 sequences are KGHSH and LQKENI. The CDR3 is made up of 17 amino acids. The CDR3 DNA reads TGTGCCAGCTCACCGTTCCCCTTCGGCCCGGTGGCCGAAAAACTGTTTTTT. This sequence encodes CASSPFPFGPVAEKLFF.

The chain is built from TRBV10-3 and TRBJ2-1; 7 nucleotides align to TRBD2. This CDR3 region has 15 residues. Unmatched junction bases numbered 4, after V lost 5 bases and J lost 0 bases. From germline, CDR1 is ENHRY and CDR2 SYGVKD. In nucleotides, the CDR3 is TGTGCCATCAGTACAGGCGGGAGCTCCTACAATGAGCAGTTCTTC. Encoded protein: CAISTGGSSYNEQFF.

The V and J genes are TRBV5-1 and TRBJ2-1, with TRBD2 identical over 11 bases. V trimming: 7 bases; J trimming: 9 bases; junction bases outside the gene matches: 9. Germline V lookup: CDR1 SGHRS, CDR2 YFSETQ. The CDR3 sequence is 14 residues long. For the CDR3, the DNA is TGCGCCAGCCAACTAGCGGGAGAAGGCCCTGAGCAGTTCTTC. This encodes CASQLAGEGPEQFF. The entire variable domain, with the rest obtained from reference TRBV5-1 and TRBJ2-1, is as follows: KAGVTQTPRYLIKTRGQQVTLSCSPISGHRSVSWYQQTPGQGLQFLFEYFSETQRNKGNFPGRFSGRQFSNSRSEMNVSTLELGDSALYLCASQLAGEGPEQFFGPGTRLTVL.

The chain has TRBV10-2 and TRBJ2-5, with D unclear. Germline V CDR1 and CDR2: WSHSY, SAAADI. Trimming stripped 2 bases from V and 1 base from J, with 20 bases between. This CDR3 spans 18 amino acids. In DNA, the CDR3 is TGCGCCAGCAGTGAGGATCGATACAATGGCCGGAGCCAAGAGACCCAGTACTTC. It encodes CASSEDRYNGRSQETQYF.

The gene calls are TRBV27 and TRBJ1-4; D remains ambiguous. In germline, CDR1 is MNHEY, CDR2 SMNVEV (reference sequence). The CDR3 is made up of 14 amino acids. V shed 2 bases and J shed 6 bases, with 10 bases lying between them. DNA for the CDR3: TGTGCCAGCAGTTTAGTGGACGGCGATGAAAAACTGTTTTTT. This sequence encodes CASSLVDGDEKLFF.

The genes are TRBV7-9 and TRBJ1-1; no firm D call. The V gene's germline CDR1 is SEHNR and CDR2 FQNEAQ (reference sequence). The CDR3 loop spans 14 amino acids. The V and J ends lost 1 base and 7 bases respectively, with 13 bases between them. The CDR3 DNA reads TGTGCCAGCAGCTTAGGAGGCCGTGGTAATGAAGCTTTCTTT. This codes for CASSLGGRGNEAFF.

The CDR3 DNA reads TGTGCCAGCAGTTTGAGACACGGGGGTCCCTACGAGCAGTACTTC. It is translated as CASSLRHGGPYEQYF. The genes are TRBV27 and TRBJ2-7; TRBD2 is a possible D gene (6 bases). The germline V gene has CDR1 MNHEY and CDR2 SMNVEV (reference sequence). V shed 3 bases and J shed 2 bases, with 14 bases lying between them. CDR3 size: 15 residues.

The chain couples TRBV2 to TRBJ1-5; 8 nucleotides match TRBD1. Germline values: CDR1 SNHLY, CDR2 FYNNEI. Unmatched junction bases numbered 10, after V lost 5 bases and J lost 7 bases. The CDR3 extends over 15 amino acids. For the CDR3, the DNA is TGTGCCAGCAGTCGGACAGGGTCGGGAGGACAGCCCCAGCATTTT. The encoded protein is CASSRTGSGGQPQHF.

The chain carries TRBV19 and TRBJ2-7, with D perhaps TRBD2 (5 bases). The CDR3 covers 15 residues. Trimming cost V 3 bases and J 0 bases, with 12 bases left between them. The germline gives CDR1 LNHDA, CDR2 SQIVND (reference sequence). CDR3 sequence reads: CASSIFSGNSYEQYF. The CDR3, as DNA: TGTGCCAGTAGTATTTTCTCCGGGAACTCCTACGAGCAGTACTTC.

V usage is TRBV15 and J usage is TRBJ1-1; D is unresolved. This CDR3 region has 16 residues. The ends were cut back, 0 bases at V and 2 bases at J, with 13 bases in the middle. CDR1 is LNHNV and CDR2 is YYDKDF in the germline V gene (reference sequence). This chain's CDR3 is CATSRDLGQANTEAFF. The CDR3 DNA follows: TGTGCCACCAGCAGAGATCTTGGGCAGGCTAACACTGAAGCTTTCTTT.

This clone was seen only once. This rearrangement joins TRBV10-3 to TRBJ2-5; TRBD1 is a possible D gene (6 bases). CDR1 is ENHRY and CDR2 is SYGVKD in the germline V gene. The CDR3 loop spans 18 amino acids. Trimming removed 0 bases at V and 3 bases at J, with 20 bases between. CDR3 in DNA: TGTGCCATCAGTGAGTCACGCTTTGGGGGCCCCGGAGAAGAGACCCAGTACTTC. Translation gives CAISESRFGGPGEETQYF.

The chain couples TRBV19 to TRBJ1-1, with D tentatively TRBD1 (5 bases). The CDR3 contains 14 residues. Germline values: CDR1 LNHDA, CDR2 SQIVND (reference sequence). V was pared by 6 bases and J by 1 base, with 12 bases between. CDR3: CASSLVRANTEAFF. CDR3 DNA sequence: TGTGCCAGTAGCCTCGTCAGGGCGAACACTGAAGCTTTCTTT.

The J gene is TRBJ2-1, the V gene TRBV7-9; D remains unclear. Trimming stripped 5 bases from V and 9 bases from J, with 11 bases between. The germline CDR1 and CDR2 sequences are SEHNR and FQNEAQ (reference sequence). CDR3 length: 12 residues. CDR3 sequence reads: CASSPPTGEQFF. The CDR3 nucleotides are TGTGCCAGCAGCCCCCCGACCGGTGAGCAGTTCTTC.

This sequence joins TRBV6-1 and TRBJ1-5; 8 nucleotides agree with TRBD1. Germline CDR1 reads MNHNS; CDR2 reads SASEGT. The J segment lost 0 bases and the V segment lost 3 bases, leaving 4 bases of the junction unmatched. The CDR3 spans 16 residues. The chain's CDR3 is CASSDRTGYSNQPQHF. The CDR3 DNA follows: TGTGCCAGCAGTGACCGGACAGGGTATAGCAATCAGCCCCAGCATTTT.

Points on this clone: The same CDR3 can be traced to other DNA sequences in this sample. The chain recombines TRBV27 with TRBJ1-5; D gene ambiguous. The CDR3 is 14 amino acids. Germline values: CDR1 MNHEY, CDR2 SMNVEV (reference sequence). Trimming removed 2 bases at V and 3 bases at J, with 8 bases between. CDR3: CASSLTRSNQPQHF. The CDR3, as DNA: TGTGCCAGCAGTTTAACCCGTTCCAATCAGCCCCAGCATTTT.

The chain recombines TRBV7-8 with TRBJ2-7; perhaps TRBD1 as D (5 bases). Germline-derived CDR1 and CDR2 are SGHVS and FQNEAQ. The V and J ends lost 1 base and 6 bases respectively, with 10 bases between them. The CDR3 is 13 residues long. CDR3 region: CASSLVRVGEQYF. CDR3 DNA sequence: TGTGCCAGCAGCTTAGTCAGGGTAGGCGAGCAGTACTTC. Drawing the rest from reference TRBV7-8 and TRBJ2-7, the complete variable domain is GAGVSQSPRYKVAKRGQDVALRCDPISGHVSLFWYQQALGQGPEFLTYFQNEAQLDKSGLPSDRFFAERPEGSVSTLKIQRTQQEDSAVYLCASSLVRVGEQYFGPGTRLTVT.

The rearrangement links TRBV9 to TRBJ2-1; 12 bases agree with TRBD2. CDR3 size: 16 residues. Germline V gives CDR1 SGDLS, CDR2 YYNGEE. Unmatched junction bases numbered 8, after V lost 4 bases and J lost 6 bases. CDR3 region: CASSIRLAGAGNEQFF. In nucleotides, the CDR3 is TGTGCCAGCAGCATTAGACTAGCGGGAGCGGGCAATGAGCAGTTCTTC.

V and J are TRBV11-2 and TRBJ2-5; D remains ambiguous. The length of the CDR3 is 12 residues. Germline CDR1 SGHAT, CDR2 FQNNGV. Trimming shortened V by 1 base and J by 4 bases, and 4 bases separated the two germline ends. The CDR3 nucleotides are TGTGCCAGCAGCTTAGCGGGAGAGACCCAGTACTTC. Protein product: CASSLAGETQYF.

The rearrangement links TRBV5-1 to TRBJ2-2, with a weak D call TRBD1 (5 bases). Germline-derived CDR1 and CDR2 are SGHRS and YFSETQ. CDR3 length: 13 amino acids. The V gene lost 4 bases and the J gene lost 2 bases, with 6 bases spanning the gap. The CDR3 spells CASSRGNTGELFF. DNA for the CDR3: TGCGCCAGCAGCAGGGGAAACACCGGGGAGCTGTTTTTT.